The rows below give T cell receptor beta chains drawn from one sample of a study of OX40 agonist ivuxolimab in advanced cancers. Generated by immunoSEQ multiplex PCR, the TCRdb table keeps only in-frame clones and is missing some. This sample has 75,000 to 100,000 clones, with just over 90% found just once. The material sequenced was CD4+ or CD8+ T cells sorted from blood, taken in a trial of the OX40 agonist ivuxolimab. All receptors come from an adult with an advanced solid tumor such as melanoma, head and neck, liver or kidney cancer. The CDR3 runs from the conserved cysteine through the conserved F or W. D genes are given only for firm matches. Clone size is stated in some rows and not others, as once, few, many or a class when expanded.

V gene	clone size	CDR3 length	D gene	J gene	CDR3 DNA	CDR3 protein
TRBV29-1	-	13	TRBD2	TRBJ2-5	TGCAGCGCCTCCGGGACTAACGAAGAGACCCAGTACTTC	CSASGTNEETQYF
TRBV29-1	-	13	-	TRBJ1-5	TGCAGCGTTGTGGTAGGGTATGGGCAGCCCCAGCATTTT	CSVVVGYGQPQHF
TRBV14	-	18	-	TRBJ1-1	TGTGCCAGCAGCCAAGATAAGGAACAGGGACCCGTGAACACTGAAGCTTTCTTT	CASSQDKEQGPVNTEAFF
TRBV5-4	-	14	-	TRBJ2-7	TGTGCCAGCAGCTTCACGGCTGTCTCCTACGAGCAGTACTTC	CASSFTAVSYEQYF
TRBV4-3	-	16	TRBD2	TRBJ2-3	TGCGCCAGCAGCCAAGGGACTAGCGGGGGGTTCGATACGCAGTATTTT	CASSQGTSGGFDTQYF
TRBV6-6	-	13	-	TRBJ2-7	TGTGCCAGCACACCCAGGGGACAATCCGAGCAGTACTTC	CASTPRGQSEQYF
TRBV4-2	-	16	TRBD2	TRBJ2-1	TGTGCCAGCAGCCAAGGGGGGACTAGCTCCTACAATGAGCAGTTCTTC	CASSQGGTSSYNEQFF
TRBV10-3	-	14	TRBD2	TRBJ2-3	TGTGCCATCAGTGAGAGCGGGATCACAGATACGCAGTATTTT	CAISESGITDTQYF
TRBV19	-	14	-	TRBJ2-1	TGTGCCAGTACCCGAGGGTACTCCTACAATGAGCAGTTCTTC	CASTRGYSYNEQFF
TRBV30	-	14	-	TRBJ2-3	TGTGCCTGGAGTTTGTACAGGGCGGCAGATACGCAGTATTTT	CAWSLYRAADTQYF
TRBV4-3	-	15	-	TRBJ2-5	TGCGCCAGCAGCCAAGATCTCCGACTAGAAGAGACCCAGTACTTC	CASSQDLRLEETQYF
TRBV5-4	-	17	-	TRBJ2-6	TGTGCCAGCAGCTTTAAGGTCCAAGGTGCTGGGGCCAACGTCCTGACTTTC	CASSFKVQGAGANVLTF
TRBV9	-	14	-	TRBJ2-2	TGTGCCAGCAGCGTAGTATTGGGGACCGGGGAGCTGTTTTTT	CASSVVLGTGELFF
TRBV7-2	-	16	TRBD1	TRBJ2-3	TGTGCCAGCAGCCTCCAGGGGGCGGCTTTCGCAGATACGCAGTATTTT	CASSLQGAAFADTQYF
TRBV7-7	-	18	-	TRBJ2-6	TGTGCCAGCAGCTTAGGTACAGGGGGGGCCTCTGGGGCCAACGTCCTGACTTTC	CASSLGTGGASGANVLTF
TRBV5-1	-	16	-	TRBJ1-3	TGCGCCAGCAGGTCCGACAGCTTTTACTCTGGAAACACCATATATTTT	CASRSDSFYSGNTIYF
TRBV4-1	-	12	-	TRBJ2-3	TGCGCCAGCAGCCAAGTCGGACCTACGCAGTATTTT	CASSQVGPTQYF
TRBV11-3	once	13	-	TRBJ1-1	TGTGCCAGCAGCTTACAGGGGAGCACTGAAGCTTTCTTT	CASSLQGSTEAFF
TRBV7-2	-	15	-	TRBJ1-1	TGTGCCAGCAGCTCCTCCGCCTCGGCGGACACTGAAGCTTTCTTT	CASSSSASADTEAFF
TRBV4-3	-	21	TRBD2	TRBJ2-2	TGCGCCAGCAGCCAACTTCCCAACACCGGGACTAGCGGGGTTAACACCGGGGAGCTGTTTTTT	CASSQLPNTGTSGVNTGELFF
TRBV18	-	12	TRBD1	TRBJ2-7	TGTGCCAGCTCGCGGGACAGGGACGAGCAGTACTTC	CASSRDRDEQYF
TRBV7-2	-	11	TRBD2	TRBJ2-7	TGTGCCAGCAGCTTAGAGGGACTAGCCGTCTTC	CASSLEGLAVF
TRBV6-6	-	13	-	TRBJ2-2	TGTGCCAGCAGTTACTCGGGCACCGGGGAGCTGTTTTTT	CASSYSGTGELFF
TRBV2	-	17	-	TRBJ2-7	TGTGCCAGCAGTGAGCTAGGTAACCGGGACACGTCCTGCGAGCAGTACTTC	CASSELGNRDTSCEQYF
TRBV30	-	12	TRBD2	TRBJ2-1	TGTGCCTGGGGACTAGTCGGAAATGAGCAGTTCTTC	CAWGLVGNEQFF
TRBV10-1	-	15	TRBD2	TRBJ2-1	TGCGCCAGCAGCCTACTAGCGGGAGGGAACAATGAGCAGTTCTTC	CASSLLAGGNNEQFF
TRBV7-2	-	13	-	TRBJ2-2	TGTGCCAGCAGCTCCCAACCGGCCGGGGAGCTGTTTTTT	CASSSQPAGELFF
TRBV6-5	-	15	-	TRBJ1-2	TGTGCCAGCAGTTACTATTCCCCAGCTAACTATGGCTACACCTTC	CASSYYSPANYGYTF
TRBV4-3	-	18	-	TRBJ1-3	TGCGCCAGCAGCCGAATCGACGGGGGCGCGGGGACTGGAAACACCATATATTTT	CASSRIDGGAGTGNTIYF
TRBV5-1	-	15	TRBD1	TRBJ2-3	TGCGCCAGCAGCTTCTTGACAGGGACCACAGATACGCAGTATTTT	CASSFLTGTTDTQYF
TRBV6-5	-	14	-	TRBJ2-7	TGTGCCAGCAGTTCCCCCTGGGGCGGCTACGAGCAGTACTTC	CASSSPWGGYEQYF
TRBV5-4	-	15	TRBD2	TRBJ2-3	TGTGCCAGCAGCCGACTAGCGGGAGGGCCAGATACGCAGTATTTT	CASSRLAGGPDTQYF
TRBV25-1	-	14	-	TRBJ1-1	TGTGCCAGCAGTGAGCTAGGACCCCGGGGTGAAGCTTTCTTT	CASSELGPRGEAFF
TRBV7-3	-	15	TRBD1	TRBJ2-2	TGTGCCAGCAGCGAAGGGACAGGGAGGACCGGGGAGCTGTTTTTT	CASSEGTGRTGELFF
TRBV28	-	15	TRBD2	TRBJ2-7	TGTGCCAGCAGTTTCTGGAGTAGCGGGAGTAGCGAGCAGTACTTC	CASSFWSSGSSEQYF
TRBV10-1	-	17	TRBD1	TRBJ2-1	TGCGCCAGCAGTGAGTCAGGGGCAGGGGGCTCCTACAATGAGCAGTTCTTC	CASSESGAGGSYNEQFF
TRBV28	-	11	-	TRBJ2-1	TGTGCCAGCACCGATTACAATGAGCAGTTCTTC	CASTDYNEQFF
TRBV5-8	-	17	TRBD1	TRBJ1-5	TGTGCCAGCAGCAAAGATACAGGGGGCTATAGCAATCAGCCCCAGCATTTT	CASSKDTGGYSNQPQHF
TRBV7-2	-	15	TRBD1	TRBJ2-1	TGTGCCAGCAGCTTTGGACAGGCCGCCTACAATGAGCAGTTCTTC	CASSFGQAAYNEQFF
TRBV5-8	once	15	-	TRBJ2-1	TGTGCCAGCAGCTTGGTCCAGGGGCCATACAATGAGCAGTTCTTC	CASSLVQGPYNEQFF
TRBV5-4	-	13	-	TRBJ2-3	TGTGCCAGCACCATAAAAAGCACAGATACGCAGTATTTT	CASTIKSTDTQYF
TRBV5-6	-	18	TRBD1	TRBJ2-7	TGTGCCAGCAGCTTAAGGGGACCGGGACAGGGGATCTCCTACGAGCAGTACTTC	CASSLRGPGQGISYEQYF
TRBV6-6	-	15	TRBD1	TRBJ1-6	TGTGCCAGCAGCCCCGGGACAGGGCTAAATTCACCCCTCCACTTT	CASSPGTGLNSPLHF
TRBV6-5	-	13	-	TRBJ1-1	TGTGCCAGCAGTTTCTCAGGGGCGACTGAAGCTTTCTTT	CASSFSGATEAFF
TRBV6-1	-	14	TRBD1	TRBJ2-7	TGTGCCAGCACCCGGGACAGGGTCTCCTACGAGCAGTACTTC	CASTRDRVSYEQYF
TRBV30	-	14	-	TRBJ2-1	TGTGCCTGGAGCGGGGCGGGAATCTACAATGAGCAGTTCTTC	CAWSGAGIYNEQFF
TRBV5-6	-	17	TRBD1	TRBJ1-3	TGTGCCAGCACCCAACAGGGGGCTGGGTCCGTAAGGAACACCATATATTTT	CASTQQGAGSVRNTIYF
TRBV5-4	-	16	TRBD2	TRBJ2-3	TGTGCCAGCAGCTTGGGCGCGGGAGGGGGCACAGATACGCAGTATTTT	CASSLGAGGGTDTQYF
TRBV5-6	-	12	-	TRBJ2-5	TGTGCCAGCAGCGGAAGCGTGCGGACCCAGTACTTC	CASSGSVRTQYF
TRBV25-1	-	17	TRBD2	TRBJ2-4	TGTGCCAGCAGTGAAGCCGGGGGGACCTCCGCCAAAAACATTCAGTACTTC	CASSEAGGTSAKNIQYF
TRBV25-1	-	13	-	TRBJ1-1	TGTGCCAGCAGTGCTGGGGCGGGCACTGAAGCTTTCTTT	CASSAGAGTEAFF
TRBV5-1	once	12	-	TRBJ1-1	TGCGCCAGCAGCCTCGAGGGGAGCGAAGCTTTCTTT	CASSLEGSEAFF
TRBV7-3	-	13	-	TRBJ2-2	TGTGCCAGCAGCTTAATAACGCCCGGGGAGCTGTTTTTT	CASSLITPGELFF